Listed below are T cell receptor beta chains from one sample, sequenced in a study of T-cell reconstitution after alpha-beta-depleted transplantation in children. TCRdb recomputed calls from the PCR reads with MiXCR, one row per CDR3 protein. The table shows almost 400,000 distinct CDR3 sequences, with roughly 21% occurring only once. The sample here was PBMCs from the stem cell graft donor, taken from the stem cell graft. Receptors were obtained from a human donor who donated a stem cell graft to a child with acute myeloid leukemia. The CDR3 runs from the conserved cysteine through the conserved F or W. The D gene is left open where the match is weak. Part of the rows lack a size; the others show once, few, many or a class for expanded clones.

CASSLPTKKTQYF,TGTGCCAGCAGCTTACCGACGAAAAAGACCCAGTACTTC,.,.,TRBV7-2,TRBJ2-5,13
CASSSSTGGKRDTEAFF,TGTGCCAGCAGCTCTTCGACAGGGGGCAAAAGAGACACTGAAGCTTTCTTT,TRBD1,.,TRBV7-3,TRBJ1-1,17
CASGLVLSGSLGELFF,TGTGCTAGTGGTTTGGTACTGAGCGGGAGTCTCGGGGAGCTGTTTTTT,TRBD2,.,TRBV12-5,TRBJ2-2,16
CATRSGTEAFF,TGTGCCACCCGATCCGGGACAGAAGCTTTCTTT,.,few,TRBV27,TRBJ1-1,11
CASSARDPNYGYTF,TGTGCCAGCAGTGCCCGGGACCCTAACTATGGCTACACCTTC,.,many,TRBV12-3/TRBV12-4,TRBJ1-2,14
CAIRDGQNSNQPQHF,TGTGCCATCAGAGATGGACAGAATAGCAATCAGCCCCAGCATTTT,.,.,TRBV10-3,TRBJ1-5,15
CASSQGDRNTEAFF,TGCGCCAGCAGCCAAGGGGACAGGAACACTGAAGCTTTCTTT,TRBD1,many,TRBV4-3,TRBJ1-1,14
CASSEPGTFTWGKNIQYF,TGTGCCAGCAGTGAACCTGGGACCTTTACATGGGGCAAAAACATTCAGTACTTC,.,few,TRBV25-1,TRBJ2-4,18
CSARDSFGVRDYYNEQFF,TGCAGTGCTAGAGATAGCTTTGGTGTGCGGGACTACTACAATGAGCAGTTCTTC,TRBD2,.,TRBV20-1,TRBJ2-1,18
CSARDIGRAAKSTDTQYF,TGCAGTGCTAGAGATATTGGACGAGCGGCAAAATCCACAGATACGCAGTATTTT,.,few,TRBV20-1,TRBJ2-3,18
CATSGDRGNEQFF,TGTGCCACCAGCGGCGACAGGGGGAATGAGCAGTTCTTC,TRBD1,.,TRBV15,TRBJ2-1,13
CSVNGGLDSTDTQYF,TGCAGCGTCAATGGGGGTCTAGATTCCACAGATACGCAGTATTTT,.,many,TRBV29-1,TRBJ2-3,15
CASSFWDRGCSQCVTIDNEQFF,TGTGCCAGCAGTTTCTGGGACAGGGGGTGCTCACAGTGTGTCACCATTGACAATGAGCAGTTCTTC,TRBD1,many,TRBV12-3/TRBV12-4,TRBJ2-1,22
CSARGVRTSGKVSVTGELFF,TGCAGTGCTAGAGGCGTTCGGACTAGCGGGAAAGTATCGGTCACCGGGGAGCTGTTTTTT,TRBD2,.,TRBV20-1,TRBJ2-2,20
CASSLRLGSSYNEQFF,TGCGCCAGCAGCCTCAGGTTAGGGAGCTCCTACAATGAGCAGTTCTTC,.,few,TRBV4-1,TRBJ2-1,16
CASSPQTSGISYEQYF,TGTGCCAGCAGTCCCCAGACTAGCGGGATCTCCTACGAGCAGTACTTC,TRBD2,many,TRBV27,TRBJ2-7,16
CSARSGTSGLYEQYF,TGCAGTGCTAGAAGCGGGACTAGCGGACTCTACGAGCAGTACTTC,TRBD2,many,TRBV20-1,TRBJ2-7,15
CSVRYTGFDGELFF,TGCAGCGTCCGCTATACAGGTTTTGACGGGGAGCTGTTTTTT,.,many,TRBV29-1,TRBJ2-2,14
CSVGIRGQGVSSYEQYF,TGCAGCGTTGGGATCCGGGGACAGGGCGTAAGCTCCTACGAGCAGTACTTC,TRBD1,.,TRBV29-1,TRBJ2-7,17
CASTSRRDSTYEQYF,TGTGCCAGCACTTCGCGGCGGGACAGCACCTACGAGCAGTACTTC,.,many,TRBV2,TRBJ2-7,15
CSVVGLNTDTQYF,TGCAGCGTTGTAGGACTCAACACAGATACGCAGTATTTT,.,many,TRBV29-1,TRBJ2-3,13
CASSPQPGAYEQYF,TGTGCCAGCAGTCCCCAGCCAGGGGCCTACGAGCAGTACTTC,.,few,TRBV6-1,TRBJ2-7,14
CSAEQGVYEQYF,TGCAGTGCGGAACAGGGTGTATACGAGCAGTACTTC,.,.,TRBV20-1,TRBJ2-7,12
CASSQGDRGSNTEAFF,TGTGCCAGCAGCCAAGGTGACCGGGGCTCGAACACTGAAGCTTTCTTT,.,few,TRBV3-1,TRBJ1-1,16
CASSTAGNTEAFF,TGTGCCAGCAGTACCGCAGGCAATACTGAAGCTTTCTTT,.,few,TRBV28,TRBJ1-1,13
CASSPRGSGVGAYEQYF,TGTGCCAGCAGCCCTAGGGGGTCAGGAGTCGGGGCCTACGAGCAGTACTTC,.,.,TRBV7-2,TRBJ2-7,17
CASSPGRGYTF,TGTGCCAGCAGTCCCGGCCGGGGCTACACCTTC,.,many,TRBV12-3/TRBV12-4,TRBJ1-2,11
CASSQDSGTSTDTQYF,TGCGCCAGCAGCCAAGATAGCGGGACGAGCACAGATACGCAGTATTTT,TRBD2,few,TRBV4-3,TRBJ2-3,16
CASSRDRGYSGANVLTF,TGTGCCAGCAGCCGGGACAGGGGGTACTCTGGGGCCAACGTCCTGACTTTC,TRBD1,.,TRBV7-9,TRBJ2-6,17
CASSFDAGGYNEQFF,TGTGCCAGCAGCTTCGACGCGGGAGGATACAATGAGCAGTTCTTC,TRBD2,many,TRBV5-6,TRBJ2-1,15
CASSLVAGGNEQYF,TGTGCCAGCAGCTTAGTGGCGGGAGGGAACGAGCAGTACTTC,TRBD2,.,TRBV7-6,TRBJ2-7,14
CATSDWGSTDEQFF,TGTGCCACCAGTGACTGGGGATCGACCGATGAGCAGTTCTTC,.,.,TRBV24-1,TRBJ2-1,14
CASSLWTLANTGELFF,TGTGCCAGCAGTTTGTGGACTCTCGCGAACACCGGGGAGCTGTTTTTT,.,many,TRBV12-3/TRBV12-4,TRBJ2-2,16
CASSLEELTYNEQFF,TGTGCCAGCAGTTTGGAGGAGTTGACCTACAATGAGCAGTTCTTC,.,.,TRBV12-3/TRBV12-4,TRBJ2-1,15
CASSSPGLAANTGELFF,TGTGCCAGCAGCTCGCCGGGACTAGCGGCTAACACCGGGGAGCTGTTTTTT,TRBD2,.,TRBV7-8,TRBJ2-2,17
CSGRGIDTQYF,TGCAGTGGGAGGGGCATAGATACGCAGTATTTT,.,.,TRBV20-1,TRBJ2-3,11
CASSASGGVTDTQYF,TGTGCCAGCAGCGCCTCAGGGGGGGTGACAGATACGCAGTATTTT,.,few,TRBV9,TRBJ2-3,15
CASSLPMSGTGPEQYF,TGTGCCAGCAGTTTACCCATGTCCGGGACAGGACCCGAGCAGTACTTC,TRBD1,.,TRBV28,TRBJ2-7,16
CASSRSGSNNEQFF,TGTGCCAGCAGCCGCAGCGGGAGTAACAATGAGCAGTTCTTC,TRBD2,.,TRBV6-2/TRBV6-3,TRBJ2-1,14